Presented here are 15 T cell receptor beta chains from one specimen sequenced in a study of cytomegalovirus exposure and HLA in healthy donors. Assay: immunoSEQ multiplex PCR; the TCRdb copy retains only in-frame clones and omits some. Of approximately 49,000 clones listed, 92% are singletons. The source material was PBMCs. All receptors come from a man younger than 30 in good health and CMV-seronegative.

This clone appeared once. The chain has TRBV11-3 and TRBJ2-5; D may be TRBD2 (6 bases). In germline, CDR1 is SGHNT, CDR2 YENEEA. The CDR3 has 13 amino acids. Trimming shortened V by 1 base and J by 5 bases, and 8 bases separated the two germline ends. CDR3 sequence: CASSLVGRETQYF. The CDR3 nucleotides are TGTGCCAGCAGCTTAGTGGGGAGGGAGACCCAGTACTTC.

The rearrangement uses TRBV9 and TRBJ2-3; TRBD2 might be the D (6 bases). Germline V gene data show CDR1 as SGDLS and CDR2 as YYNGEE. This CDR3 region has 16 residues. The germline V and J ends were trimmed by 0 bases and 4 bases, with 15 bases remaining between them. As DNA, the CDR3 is TGTGCCAGCAGCGTAGCCCCGGGAGTAAACGCAGATACGCAGTATTTT. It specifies CASSVAPGVNADTQYF.

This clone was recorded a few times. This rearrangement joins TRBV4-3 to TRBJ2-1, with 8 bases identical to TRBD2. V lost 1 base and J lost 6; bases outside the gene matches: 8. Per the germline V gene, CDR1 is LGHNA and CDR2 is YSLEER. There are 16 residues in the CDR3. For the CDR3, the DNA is TGCGCCAGCAGCCAAGTGCCGGGAAGCGGGAGCAATGAGCAGTTCTTC. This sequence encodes CASSQVPGSGSNEQFF.

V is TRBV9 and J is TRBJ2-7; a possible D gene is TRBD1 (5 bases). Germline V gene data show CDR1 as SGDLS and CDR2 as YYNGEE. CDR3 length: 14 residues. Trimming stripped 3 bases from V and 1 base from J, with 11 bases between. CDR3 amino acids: CASSASQGSYEQYF. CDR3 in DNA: TGTGCCAGCAGCGCCTCGCAGGGTTCCTACGAGCAGTACTTC.

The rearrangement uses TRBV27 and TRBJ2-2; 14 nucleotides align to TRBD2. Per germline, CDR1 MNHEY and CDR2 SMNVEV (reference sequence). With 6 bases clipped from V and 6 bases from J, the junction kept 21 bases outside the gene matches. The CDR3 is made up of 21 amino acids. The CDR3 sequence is CASSRPVGQGRLAGGPGELFF. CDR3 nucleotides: TGTGCCAGCAGCCGCCCCGTAGGACAGGGGAGACTAGCGGGAGGGCCCGGGGAGCTGTTTTTT.

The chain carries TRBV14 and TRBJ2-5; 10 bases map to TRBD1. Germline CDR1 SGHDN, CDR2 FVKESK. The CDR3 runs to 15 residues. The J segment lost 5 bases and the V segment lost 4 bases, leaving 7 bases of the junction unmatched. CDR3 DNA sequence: TGTGCCAGCAGCCGTACGACAGGGGGCATGGAGACCCAGTACTTC. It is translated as CASSRTTGGMETQYF.

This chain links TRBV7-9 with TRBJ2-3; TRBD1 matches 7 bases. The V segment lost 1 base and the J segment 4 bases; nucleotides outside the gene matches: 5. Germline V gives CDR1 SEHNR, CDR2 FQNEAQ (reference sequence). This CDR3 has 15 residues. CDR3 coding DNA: TGTGCCAGCAGCTTAGGACAGGGAAGTGCAGATACGCAGTATTTT. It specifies CASSLGQGSADTQYF.

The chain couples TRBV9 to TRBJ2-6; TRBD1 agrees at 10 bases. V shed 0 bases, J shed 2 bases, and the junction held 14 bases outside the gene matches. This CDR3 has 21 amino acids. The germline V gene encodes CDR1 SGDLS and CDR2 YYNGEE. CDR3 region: CASSVAAVGTGVFPGANVLTF. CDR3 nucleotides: TGTGCCAGCAGCGTAGCTGCGGTAGGGACAGGGGTGTTCCCTGGGGCCAACGTCCTGACTTTC.

CDR3 residues: CAVKGHDSNTGELFF. CDR3 DNA sequence: TGTGCCGTTAAGGGGCACGACTCGAACACCGGGGAGCTGTTTTTT. This rearrangement joins TRBV10-3 to TRBJ2-2, with D possibly matching TRBD1 (5 bases). V was trimmed by 11 bases and J by 0 bases, leaving 16 bases between them. CDR3 length: 15 amino acids. Per the germline V gene, CDR1 is ENHRY and CDR2 is SYGVKD.

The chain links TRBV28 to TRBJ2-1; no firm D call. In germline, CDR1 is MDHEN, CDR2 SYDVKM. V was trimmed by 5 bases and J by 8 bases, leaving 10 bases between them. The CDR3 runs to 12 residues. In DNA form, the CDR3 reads TGTGCCAGCAGTGTTAGTATGGATGAGCAGTTCTTC. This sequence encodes CASSVSMDEQFF.

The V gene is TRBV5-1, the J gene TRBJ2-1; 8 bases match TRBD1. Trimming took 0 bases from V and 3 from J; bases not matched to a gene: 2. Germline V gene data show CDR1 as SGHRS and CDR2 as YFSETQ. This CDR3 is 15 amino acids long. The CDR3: CASSLGQGIYNEQFF. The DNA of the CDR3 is TGCGCCAGCAGCTTGGGACAGGGGATCTACAATGAGCAGTTCTTC.

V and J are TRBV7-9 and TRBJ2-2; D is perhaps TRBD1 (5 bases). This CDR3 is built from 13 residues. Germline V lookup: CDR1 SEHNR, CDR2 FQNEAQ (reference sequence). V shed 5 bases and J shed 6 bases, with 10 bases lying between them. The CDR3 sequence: CASSPEGAGELFF. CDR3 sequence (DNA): TGTGCCAGCAGCCCTGAAGGGGCCGGGGAGCTGTTTTTT.

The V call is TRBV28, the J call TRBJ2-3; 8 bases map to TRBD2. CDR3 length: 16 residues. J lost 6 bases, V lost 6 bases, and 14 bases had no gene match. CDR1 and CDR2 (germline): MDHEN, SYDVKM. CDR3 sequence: CASSRLAGPPGDTQYF. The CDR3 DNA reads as TGTGCCAGCAGCCGATTAGCGGGACCACCCGGGGATACGCAGTATTTT.

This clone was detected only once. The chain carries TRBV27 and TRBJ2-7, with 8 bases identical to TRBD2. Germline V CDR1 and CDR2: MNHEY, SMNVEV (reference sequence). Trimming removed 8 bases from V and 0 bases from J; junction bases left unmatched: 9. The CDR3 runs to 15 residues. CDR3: CASSPLAGISYEQYF. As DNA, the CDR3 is TGTGCCAGCTCACCCCTAGCGGGTATCTCCTACGAGCAGTACTTC.

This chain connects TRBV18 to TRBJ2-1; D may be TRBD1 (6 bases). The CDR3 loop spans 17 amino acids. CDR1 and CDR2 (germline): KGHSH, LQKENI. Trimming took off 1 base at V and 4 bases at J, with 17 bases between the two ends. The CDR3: CASSPRTVDISYNEQFF. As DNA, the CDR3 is TGTGCCAGCTCACCACGGACAGTCGACATCTCATACAATGAGCAGTTCTTC.